This T cell receptor beta chain appears in the sequencing data of a study of blood T cell repertoires in COVID-19. Looking at the study overall: COVID-19 samples from acute and convalescent phases originated in the United States, Italy and Spain. T cells, B-cell-depleted T cells, or PBMCs supplied cDNA or gDNA.

In this sample, this clone turned up once. Under the authors' procedure: Reference gene primers were amplified, and this amplification served to estimate nucleated cell counts. This table comes from immunoSEQ multiplex PCR, and its TCRdb copy is limited to in-frame clones, with some not included. V, J and clone size were drawn from that table, and D and trimming were deduced from the DNA. The repertoire holds around 200,000 clones, with approximately 85% as singletons. Trimming pared 10 bases from V and 4 bases from J, leaving 16 bases between. Germline values: CDR1 SNHLY, CDR2 FYNNEI. The CDR3 is 13 amino acids.

This sequence was found in a woman older than 75 with acute or convalescent COVID-19. This sequence joins TRBV2 and TRBJ1-2, with a possible D match to TRBD1 (5 bases). Sequenced: peripheral blood. CDR3 coding DNA: TGTGCCACCGCCCCTTCGGGGGTCTATGGCTACACCTTC. Translated: CATAPSGVYGYTF.